The clone carrying this T cell receptor beta chain came up once. What it binds is unknown. The source of the sample is a study of T cell repertoires in cytomegalovirus infection. Study findings and constraints: HLA-C-restricted CMV clonotypes gave the most frequent clonotype in two of eight donors.

One entry per CDR3 protein results from TCRdb running MiXCR on the reads. The sample lists about 600,000 distinct CDR3 sequences; 24% were seen once. The length of the CDR3 is 15 residues. Trimming at V came to 1 base and at J to 0 bases, leaving 2 bases not matched to a gene. Germline CDR1 reads SNHLY; CDR2 reads FYNNEI. The clonotype was recovered from a human donor in good health (CMV status not recorded). Some clones in this sample may be carry-over from other donors' samples. The rearrangement joins TRBV2 to TRBJ1-1; 7 bases line up with TRBD1. The specimen sequenced was CD8+ T cells from PBMCs. CDR3 nucleotide sequence: TGTGCCAGCAGTGAAGTGGGGACAGTGAACACTGAAGCTTTCTTT. Its translation: CASSEVGTVNTEAFF.